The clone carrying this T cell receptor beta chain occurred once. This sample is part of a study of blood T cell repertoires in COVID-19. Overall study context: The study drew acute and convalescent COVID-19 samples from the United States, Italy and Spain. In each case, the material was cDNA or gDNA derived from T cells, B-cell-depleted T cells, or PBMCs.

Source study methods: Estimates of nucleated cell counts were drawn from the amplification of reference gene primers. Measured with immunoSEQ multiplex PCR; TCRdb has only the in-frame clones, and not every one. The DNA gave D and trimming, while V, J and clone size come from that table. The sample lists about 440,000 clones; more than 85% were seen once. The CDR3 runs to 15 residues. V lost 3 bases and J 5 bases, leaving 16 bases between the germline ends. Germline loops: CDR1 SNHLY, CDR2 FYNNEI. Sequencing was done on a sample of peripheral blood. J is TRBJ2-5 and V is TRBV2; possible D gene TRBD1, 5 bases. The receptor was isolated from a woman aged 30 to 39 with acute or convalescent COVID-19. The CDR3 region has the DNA TGTGCCAGCAGTGAGGAACAGGCGAACGGGGAGACCCAGTACTTC. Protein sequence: CASSEEQANGETQYF.